This entry is about one TCR beta chain. What it binds is not known. At one end the junction does not follow the germline gene, possibly because of a read error. This specimen comes from a study of tumor and adjacent non-tumor tissue in lung cancer. Germline loops: CDR1 SGHAT, CDR2 FQNNGV. The CDR3 covers 16 residues. The study's findings and limits: Higher tumor TCR diversity was associated with shorter survival. TCR diversity was significantly greater in tumor than normal lung tissue.

A modified ARM-PCR protocol with three rounds of nested PCR amplified TCRbeta. TCRdb called the multiplex PCR reads again in MiXCR, with one record for every CDR3 protein. The sample lists about 90,000 distinct CDR3 sequences, around 76% occurring once. The template was RNA from unsorted bulk tissue. The normal lung tissue was taken more than 3 cm from the tumor edge. Donors were chemotherapy-naive, newly diagnosed lung cancer surgical patients in China, August–November 2014. Material for sequencing was distant non-tumor lung tissue. This sequence was found in a woman in her 50s with non-small cell lung cancer. V is TRBV11-2 and J is TRBJ2-2, with 8 bases matching TRBD2. CDR3 residues: CVSSLGGVAGTGELVF. The CDR3, as DNA: TGTGTCAGCAGCTTAGGTGGGGTAGCGGGGACCGGGGAGCTGGTTTTT.